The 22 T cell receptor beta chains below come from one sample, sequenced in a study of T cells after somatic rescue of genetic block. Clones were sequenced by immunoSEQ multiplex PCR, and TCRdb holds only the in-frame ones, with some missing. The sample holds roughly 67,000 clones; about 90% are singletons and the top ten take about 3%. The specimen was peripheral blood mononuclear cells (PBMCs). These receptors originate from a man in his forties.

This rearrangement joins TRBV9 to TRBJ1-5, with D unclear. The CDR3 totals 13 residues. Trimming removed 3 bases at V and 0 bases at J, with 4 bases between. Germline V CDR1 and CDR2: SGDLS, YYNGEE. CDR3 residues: CASSADSNQPQHF. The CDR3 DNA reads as TGTGCCAGCAGCGCGGATAGCAATCAGCCCCAGCATTTT.

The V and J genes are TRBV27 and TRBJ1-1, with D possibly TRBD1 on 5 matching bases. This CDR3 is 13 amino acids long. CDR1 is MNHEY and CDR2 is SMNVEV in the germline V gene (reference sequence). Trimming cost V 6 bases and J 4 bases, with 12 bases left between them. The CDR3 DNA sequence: TGTGCCAGCAGCTGGGGCCCGGGCACTGAAGCTTTCTTT. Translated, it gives CASSWGPGTEAFF.

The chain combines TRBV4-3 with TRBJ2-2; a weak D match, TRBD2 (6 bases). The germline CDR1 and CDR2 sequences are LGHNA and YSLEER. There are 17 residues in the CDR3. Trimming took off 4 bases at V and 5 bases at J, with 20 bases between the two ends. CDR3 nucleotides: TGCGCCAGCAGCCCGGGACGTTCGGGACTCGAAACCGGGGAGCTGTTTTTT. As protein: CASSPGRSGLETGELFF.

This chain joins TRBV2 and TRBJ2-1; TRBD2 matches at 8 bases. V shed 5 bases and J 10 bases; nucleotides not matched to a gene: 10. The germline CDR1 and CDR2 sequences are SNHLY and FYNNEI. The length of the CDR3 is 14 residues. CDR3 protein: CASSLPPGLGEQFF. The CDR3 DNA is TGTGCCAGCAGTCTTCCCCCGGGACTAGGCGAGCAGTTCTTC.

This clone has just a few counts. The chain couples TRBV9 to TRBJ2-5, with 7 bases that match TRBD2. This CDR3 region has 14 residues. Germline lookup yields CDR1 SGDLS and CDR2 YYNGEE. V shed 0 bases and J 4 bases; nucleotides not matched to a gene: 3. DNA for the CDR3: TGTGCCAGCAGCGTAGAGGCGGGAGCAGAGACCCAGTACTTC. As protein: CASSVEAGAETQYF.

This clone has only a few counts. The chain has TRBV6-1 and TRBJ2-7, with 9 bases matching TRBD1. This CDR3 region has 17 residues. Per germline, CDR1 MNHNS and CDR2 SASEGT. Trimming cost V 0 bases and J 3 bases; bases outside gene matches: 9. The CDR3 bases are TGTGCCAGCAGTGAAGCACTACCCGGGACAGGGTTCTACGAGCAGTACTTC. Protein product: CASSEALPGTGFYEQYF.

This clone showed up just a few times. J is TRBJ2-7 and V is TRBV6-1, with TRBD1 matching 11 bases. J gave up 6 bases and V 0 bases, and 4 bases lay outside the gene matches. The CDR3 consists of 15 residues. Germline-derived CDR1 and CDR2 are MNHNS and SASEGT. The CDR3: CASSEADGTGGEQYF. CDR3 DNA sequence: TGTGCCAGCAGTGAAGCCGACGGGACAGGGGGCGAGCAGTACTTC.

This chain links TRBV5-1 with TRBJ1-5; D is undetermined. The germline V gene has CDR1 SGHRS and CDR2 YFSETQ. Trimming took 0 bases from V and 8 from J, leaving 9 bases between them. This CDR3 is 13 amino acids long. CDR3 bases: TGCGCCAGCAGCTTGGAACCGGGGAAGCCCCAGCATTTT. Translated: CASSLEPGKPQHF.

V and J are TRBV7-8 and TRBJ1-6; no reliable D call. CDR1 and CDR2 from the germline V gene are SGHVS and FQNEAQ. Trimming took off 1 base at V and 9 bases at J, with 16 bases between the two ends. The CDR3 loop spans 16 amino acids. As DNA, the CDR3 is TGTGCCAGCAGCTTAGTGCGGGCTGTAGATGGTTCACCCCTCCACTTT. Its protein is CASSLVRAVDGSPLHF.

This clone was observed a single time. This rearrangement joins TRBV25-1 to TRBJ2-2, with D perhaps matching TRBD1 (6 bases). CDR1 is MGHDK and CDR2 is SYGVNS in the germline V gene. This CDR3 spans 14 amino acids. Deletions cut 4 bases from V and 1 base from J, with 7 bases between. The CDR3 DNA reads TGTGCCAGCAGTGTACAGGGGAACACCGGGGAGCTGTTTTTT. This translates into CASSVQGNTGELFF. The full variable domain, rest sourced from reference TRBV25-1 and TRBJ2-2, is EADIYQTPRYLVIGTGKKITLECSQTMGHDKMYWYQQDPGMELHLIHYSYGVNSTEKGDLSSESTVSRIRTEHFPLTLESARPSHTSQYLCASSVQGNTGELFFGEGSRLTVL.

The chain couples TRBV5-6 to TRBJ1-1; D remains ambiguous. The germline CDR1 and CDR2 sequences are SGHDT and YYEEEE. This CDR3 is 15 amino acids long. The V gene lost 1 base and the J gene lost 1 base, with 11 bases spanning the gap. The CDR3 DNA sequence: TGTGCCAGCAGCTTGTACGCGTGGAGGAACACTGAAGCTTTCTTT. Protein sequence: CASSLYAWRNTEAFF. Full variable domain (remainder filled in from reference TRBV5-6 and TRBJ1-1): DAGVTQSPTHLIKTRGQQVTLRCSPKSGHDTVSWYQQALGQGPQFIFQYYEEEERQRGNFPDRFSGHQFPNYSSELNVNALLLGDSALYLCASSLYAWRNTEAFFGQGTRLTVV.

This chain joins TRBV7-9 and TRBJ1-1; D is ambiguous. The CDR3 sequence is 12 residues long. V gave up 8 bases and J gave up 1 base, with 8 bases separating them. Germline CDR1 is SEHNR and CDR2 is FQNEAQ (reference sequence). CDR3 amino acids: CASFRENTEAFF. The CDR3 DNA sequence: TGTGCCAGCTTCCGGGAGAACACTGAAGCTTTCTTT.

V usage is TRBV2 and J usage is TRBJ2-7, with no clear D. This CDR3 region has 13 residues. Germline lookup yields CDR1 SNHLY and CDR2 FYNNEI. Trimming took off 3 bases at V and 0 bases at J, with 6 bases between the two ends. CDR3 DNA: TGTGCCAGCAGTGATTTGGCCTCCTACGAGCAGTACTTC. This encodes CASSDLASYEQYF.

Here the CDR3 DNA reads TGTGCCAGCAGTTTAGACGGGTCCTCCTACGAGCAGTACTTC. Translated: CASSLDGSSYEQYF. The chain uses TRBV28 and TRBJ2-7; D is unclear. Germline CDR1 MDHEN, CDR2 SYDVKM. V was cut by 2 bases and J by 0 bases, with 8 bases left in between. This CDR3 is 14 amino acids long.

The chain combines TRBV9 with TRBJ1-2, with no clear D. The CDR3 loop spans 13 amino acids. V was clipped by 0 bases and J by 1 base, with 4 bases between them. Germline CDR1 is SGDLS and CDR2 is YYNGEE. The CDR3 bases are TGTGCCAGCAGCGTAGACCTTAACTATGGCTACACCTTC. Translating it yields CASSVDLNYGYTF.

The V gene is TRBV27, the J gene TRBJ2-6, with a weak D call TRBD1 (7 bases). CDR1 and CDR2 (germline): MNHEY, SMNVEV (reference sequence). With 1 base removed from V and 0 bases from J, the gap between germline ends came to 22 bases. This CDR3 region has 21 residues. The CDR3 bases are TGTGCCAGCAGTTTATGGGACGGAAGACAGGGACTTAACTCTGGGGCCAACGTCCTGACTTTC. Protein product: CASSLWDGRQGLNSGANVLTF.

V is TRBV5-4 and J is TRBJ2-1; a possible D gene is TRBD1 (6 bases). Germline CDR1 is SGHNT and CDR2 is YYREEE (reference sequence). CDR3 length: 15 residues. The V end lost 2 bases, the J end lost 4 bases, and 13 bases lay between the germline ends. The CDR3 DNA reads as TGTGCCAGCAGCTTTGGAAGGGGGATATACAATGAGCAGTTCTTC. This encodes CASSFGRGIYNEQFF.

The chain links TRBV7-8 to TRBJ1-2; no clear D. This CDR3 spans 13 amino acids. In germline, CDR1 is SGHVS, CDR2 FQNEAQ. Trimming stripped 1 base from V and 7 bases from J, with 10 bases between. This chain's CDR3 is CASSLVRAGGYTF. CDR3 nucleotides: TGTGCCAGCAGCTTAGTTCGGGCCGGTGGCTACACCTTC.

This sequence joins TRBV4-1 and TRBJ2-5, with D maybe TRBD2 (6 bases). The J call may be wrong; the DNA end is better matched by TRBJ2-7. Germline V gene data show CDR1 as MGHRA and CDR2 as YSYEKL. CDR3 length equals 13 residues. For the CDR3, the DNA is TGCGCCAGCAGCCGGCCGCTGGGGGGCGAGCAGTACTTC. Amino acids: CASSRPLGGEQYF.

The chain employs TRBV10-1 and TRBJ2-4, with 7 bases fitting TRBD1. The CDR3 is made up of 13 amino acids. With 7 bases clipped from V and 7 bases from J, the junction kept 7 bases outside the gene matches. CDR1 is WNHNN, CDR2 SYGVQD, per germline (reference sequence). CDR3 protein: CASNRQGLNIQYF. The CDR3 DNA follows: TGCGCCAGCAATAGACAGGGTCTCAACATTCAGTACTTC.

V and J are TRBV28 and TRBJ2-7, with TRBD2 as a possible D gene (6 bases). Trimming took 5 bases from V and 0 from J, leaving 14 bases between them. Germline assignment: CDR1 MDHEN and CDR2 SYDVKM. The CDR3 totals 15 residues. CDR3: CASSPGTLSSYEQYF. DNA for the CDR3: TGTGCCAGCAGTCCCGGGACTTTGAGCTCCTACGAGCAGTACTTC. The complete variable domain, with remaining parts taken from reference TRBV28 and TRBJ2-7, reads DVKVTQSSRYLVKRTGEKVFLECVQDMDHENMFWYRQDPGLGLRLIYFSYDVKMKEKGDIPEGYSVSREKKERFSLILESASTNQTSMYLCASSPGTLSSYEQYFGPGTRLTVT.

CDR3 nucleotide sequence: TGTGCCAGTAGCCTTAGCGGGGGGGTAATAACAGATACGCAGTATTTT. Translation: CASSLSGGVITDTQYF. V is TRBV19 and J is TRBJ2-3, with 11 bases identical to TRBD2. Germline V gene data show CDR1 as LNHDA and CDR2 as SQIVND (reference sequence). This CDR3 contains 16 residues. J was trimmed by 3 bases and V by 6 bases; bases with no gene match: 8. Full variable domain (remainder filled in from reference TRBV19 and TRBJ2-3): DGGITQSPKYLFRKEGQNVTLSCEQNLNHDAMYWYRQDPGQGLRLIYYSQIVNDFQKGDIAEGYSVSREKKESFPLTVTSAQKNPTAFYLCASSLSGGVITDTQYFGPGTRLTVL.